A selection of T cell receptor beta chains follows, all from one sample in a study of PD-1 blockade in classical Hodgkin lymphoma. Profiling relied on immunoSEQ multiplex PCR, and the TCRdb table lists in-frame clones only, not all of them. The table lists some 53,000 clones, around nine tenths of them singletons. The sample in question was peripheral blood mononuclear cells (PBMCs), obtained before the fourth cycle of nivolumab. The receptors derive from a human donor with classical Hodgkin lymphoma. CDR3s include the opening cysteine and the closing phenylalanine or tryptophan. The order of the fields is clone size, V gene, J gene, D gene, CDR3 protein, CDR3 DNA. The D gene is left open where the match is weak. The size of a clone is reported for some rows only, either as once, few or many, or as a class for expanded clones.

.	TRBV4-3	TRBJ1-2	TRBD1	CASSQEGQGYYGYTF	TGCGCCAGCAGCCAAGAGGGACAGGGGTACTATGGCTACACCTTC
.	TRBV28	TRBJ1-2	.	CASHGAFYGYTF	TGTGCCTCCCACGGTGCGTTCTATGGCTACACCTTC
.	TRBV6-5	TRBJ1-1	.	CASSNPRWDQAFF	TGTGCCAGCAGTAACCCCCGGTGGGATCAAGCTTTCTTT
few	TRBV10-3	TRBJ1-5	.	CAISDPGLNQPQHF	TGTGCCATCAGTGATCCAGGGCTCAATCAGCCCCAGCATTTT
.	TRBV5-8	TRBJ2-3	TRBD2	CASSPGLAGETDTQYF	TGTGCCAGCAGCCCGGGACTAGCGGGAGAGACAGATACGCAGTATTTT
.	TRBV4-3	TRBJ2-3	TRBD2	CASSQGLAGGRDTQYF	TGCGCCAGCAGCCAAGGATTAGCGGGGGGACGGGATACGCAGTATTTT
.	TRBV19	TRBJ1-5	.	CASSITRGVNQPQHF	TGTGCCAGTAGTATAACCCGGGGTGTCAATCAGCCCCAGCATTTT
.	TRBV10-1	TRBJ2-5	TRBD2	CASTSSGGVPETQYF	TGCGCCAGCACTTCTAGCGGGGGGGTTCCAGAGACCCAGTACTTC
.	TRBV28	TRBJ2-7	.	CASRTPQGYGENYEQYF	TGTGCCAGCAGAACTCCACAGGGCTACGGGGAGAACTACGAGCAGTACTTC
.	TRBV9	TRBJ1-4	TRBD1	CASNPTGWSEKLFF	TGTGCCAGCAATCCGACAGGGTGGAGTGAAAAACTGTTTTTT
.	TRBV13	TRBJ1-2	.	CASSPGAHPIYGYTF	TGTGCCAGCAGCCCAGGGGCCCATCCCATCTATGGCTACACCTTC
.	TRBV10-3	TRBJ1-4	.	CAISEGSGGGEKLFF	TGTGCCATTAGCGAAGGCTCCGGGGGTGGTGAAAAACTGTTTTTT
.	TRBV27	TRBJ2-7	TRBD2	CASSSSKLGRGSYEQYF	TGTGCCAGCAGTTCGTCGAAGCTCGGGAGGGGGTCCTACGAGCAGTACTTC
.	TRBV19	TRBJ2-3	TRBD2	CASSNLLAGGPDTQYF	TGTGCCAGTAGTAACTTACTAGCGGGGGGGCCAGATACGCAGTATTTT
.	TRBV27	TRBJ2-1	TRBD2	CASSLRLAERHEQFF	TGTGCCAGCAGTTTGAGACTAGCGGAGAGACATGAGCAGTTCTTC
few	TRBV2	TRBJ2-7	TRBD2	CASSVRLAATEYF	TGTGCCAGCAGTGTAAGGCTAGCGGCTACCGAGTACTTC
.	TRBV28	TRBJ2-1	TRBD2	CASRGEGLALSSYNEQFF	TGTGCCAGCAGGGGTGAGGGACTAGCTTTATCCTCCTACAATGAGCAGTTCTTC
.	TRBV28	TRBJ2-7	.	CASSPPPVHEQYF	TGTGCCAGCAGTCCACCCCCCGTCCACGAGCAGTACTTC
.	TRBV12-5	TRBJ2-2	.	CASGFSATGELFF	TGTGCTAGTGGTTTTTCGGCGACCGGGGAGCTGTTTTTT
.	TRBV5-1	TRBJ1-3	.	CASSLRGDPGNTIYF	TGCGCCAGCAGCTTACGAGGGGATCCTGGAAACACCATATATTTT
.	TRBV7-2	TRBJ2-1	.	CASSLGDGGRNEQFF	TGTGCCAGCAGCTTAGGGGATGGGGGTCGGAATGAGCAGTTCTTC
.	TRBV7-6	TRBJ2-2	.	CASSLVAGNTGELFF	TGTGCCAGCAGCTTAGTCGCCGGAAACACCGGGGAGCTGTTTTTT
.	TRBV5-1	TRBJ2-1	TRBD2	CASRPGLAGGLEQFF	TGCGCCAGCAGACCGGGACTAGCGGGAGGCCTGGAGCAGTTCTTC
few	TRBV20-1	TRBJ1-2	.	CRGGDGYTF	TGCAGGGGCGGAGATGGCTACACCTTC
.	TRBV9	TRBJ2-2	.	CASRRALANTGELFF	TGTGCCAGCAGGCGGGCTCTAGCGAACACCGGGGAGCTGTTTTTT
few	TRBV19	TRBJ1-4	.	CASSISINEKLFF	TGTGCCAGTAGTATCTCGATTAATGAAAAACTGTTTTTT
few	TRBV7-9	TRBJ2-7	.	CASSPQGGEQYF	TGTGCCAGCAGCCCCCAGGGGGGCGAGCAGTACTTC
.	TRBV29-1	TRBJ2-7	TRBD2	CSVGTSGTRAEQYF	TGCAGCGTTGGGACTAGCGGGACACGTGCCGAGCAGTACTTC
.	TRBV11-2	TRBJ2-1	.	CASSSANEQFF	TGTGCCAGCAGCTCCGCTAATGAGCAGTTCTTC
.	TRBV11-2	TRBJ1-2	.	CASSLVHTYGYTF	TGTGCCAGCAGCTTAGTTCATACTTATGGCTACACCTTC
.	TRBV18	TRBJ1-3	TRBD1	CASSPRGGQSSGNTIYF	TGTGCCAGCTCACCACGGGGGGGACAGAGCTCTGGAAACACCATATATTTT
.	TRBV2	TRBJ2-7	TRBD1	CASSEAELTGAKQYF	TGTGCCAGCAGTGAAGCGGAACTTACAGGGGCGAAGCAGTACTTC
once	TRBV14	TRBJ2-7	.	CASSPRQFYEQYF	TGTGCCAGCAGCCCAAGACAGTTCTACGAGCAGTACTTC
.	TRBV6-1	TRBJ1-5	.	CASSEDDRSNQPQHF	TGTGCCAGCAGTGAGGACGACAGGAGCAATCAGCCCCAGCATTTT
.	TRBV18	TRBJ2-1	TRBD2	CASSQGGRAPEQFF	TGTGCCAGCTCACAAGGCGGGAGGGCCCCTGAGCAGTTCTTC
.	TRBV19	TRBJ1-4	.	CASSILQNEKLFF	TGTGCCAGTAGTATATTACAGAATGAAAAACTGTTTTTT
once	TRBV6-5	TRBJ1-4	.	CASSQKTGLNEKLFF	TGTGCCAGCAGTCAAAAGACAGGCCTTAATGAAAAACTGTTTTTT
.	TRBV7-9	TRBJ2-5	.	CASSFRSEQETQYF	TGTGCCAGCAGCTTTAGGAGCGAGCAAGAGACCCAGTACTTC
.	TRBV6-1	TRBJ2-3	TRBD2	CASSELAGVSTDTQYF	TGTGCCAGCAGTGAACTAGCGGGAGTGAGCACAGATACGCAGTATTTT
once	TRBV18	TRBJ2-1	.	CASSPGPGSYNEQFF	TGTGCCAGCTCACCAGGGCCGGGGTCCTACAATGAGCAGTTCTTC
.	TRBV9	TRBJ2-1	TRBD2	CASSVFGLADYNEQFF	TGTGCCAGCAGCGTATTCGGGCTAGCGGACTACAATGAGCAGTTCTTC